The entry below describes one TCR beta chain. The table came from immunoSEQ multiplex PCR; TCRdb's copy has only in-frame clones and leaves some out. The sample has roughly 70,000 clones; more than 75% are singletons. The data originate from a study of blood T cell repertoires in COVID-19. Study-level information: The analysed material was cDNA or gDNA that came from T cells, B-cell-depleted T cells, or PBMCs.

Germline loops: CDR1 SGHTA, CDR2 FQGTGA. J was trimmed by 10 bases and V by 1 base; bases with no gene match: 2. The CDR3 loop spans 14 amino acids. This TCR derives from a man aged 45-60 years with active COVID-19. The chain recombines TRBV7-3 with TRBJ2-1; 12 bases fit TRBD2. The material sequenced was peripheral blood. The CDR3 is CASSLNLAGGEQFF. CDR3 nucleotide sequence: TGTGCCAGCAGCTTAAACCTAGCGGGAGGGGAGCAGTTCTTC. Based on the CDR3 plus reference TRBV7-3 and TRBJ2-1, the full variable domain is GAGVSQTPSNKVTEKGKYVELRCDPISGHTALYWYRQSLGQGPEFLIYFQGTGAADDSGLPNDRFFAVRPEGSVSTLKIQRTERGDSAVYLCASSLNLAGGEQFFGPGTRLTVL.